This T cell receptor (beta chain) was recorded in a study of T cell responses to AZD1222 COVID-19 vaccine. Regarding the study as a whole: Repertoires were obtained solely post-peak T cell response. Spike as a whole was targeted by vaccine-associated CD4 TCRs, dominant at 160-218 and 743-854. It was only five to seven AZD1222 recipients who were seropositive at baseline.

Sequenced by immunoSEQ multiplex PCR; TCRdb stores in-frame clones only, minus some. The profile shows about 140,000 clones, approximately 93% of them singletons. As concerns this clone: The target antigen is unknown.

CDR1 is LGHNA, CDR2 YNFKEQ, per germline. This CDR3 has 16 amino acids. With 0 bases clipped from V and 15 bases from J, the junction kept 12 bases outside the gene matches. Sequencing was performed on peripheral blood, taken on day 0 of MenACWY control vaccination. The chain employs TRBV4-2 and TRBJ2-1, with 12 bases aligning to TRBD2. This TCR derives from an adult in good health. The DNA for the CDR3 is TGTGCCAGCAGCCAAGAGCCCCCTCTAGCGGGGGGGCCGCCGTTCTTC. Residues: CASSQEPPLAGGPPFF.